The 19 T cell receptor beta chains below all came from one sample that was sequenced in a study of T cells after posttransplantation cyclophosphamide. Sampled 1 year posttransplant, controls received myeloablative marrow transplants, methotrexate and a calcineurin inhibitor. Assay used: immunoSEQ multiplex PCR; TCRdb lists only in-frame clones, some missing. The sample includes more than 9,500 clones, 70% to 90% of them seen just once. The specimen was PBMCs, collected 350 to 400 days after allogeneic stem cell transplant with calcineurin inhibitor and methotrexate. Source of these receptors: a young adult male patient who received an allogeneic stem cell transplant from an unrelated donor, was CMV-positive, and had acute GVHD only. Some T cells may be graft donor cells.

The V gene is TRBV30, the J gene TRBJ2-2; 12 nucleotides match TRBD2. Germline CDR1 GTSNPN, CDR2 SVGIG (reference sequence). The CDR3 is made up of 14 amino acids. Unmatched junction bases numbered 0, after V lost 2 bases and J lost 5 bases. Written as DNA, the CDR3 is TGTGCCTGGAGTCTAGCGGGAGGGACCGGGGAGCTGTTTTTT. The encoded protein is CAWSLAGGTGELFF.

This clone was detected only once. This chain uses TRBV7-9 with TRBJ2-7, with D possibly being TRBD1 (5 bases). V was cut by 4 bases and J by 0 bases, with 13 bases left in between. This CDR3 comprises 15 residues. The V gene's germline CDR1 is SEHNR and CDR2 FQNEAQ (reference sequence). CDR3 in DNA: TGTGCCAGCAGCTCTCAGGGCGCCGCCTCCTACGAGCAGTACTTC. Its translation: CASSSQGAASYEQYF. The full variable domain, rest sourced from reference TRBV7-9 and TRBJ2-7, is DTGVSQNPRHKITKRGQNVTFRCDPISEHNRLYWYRQTLGQGPEFLTYFQNEAQLEKSRLLSDRFSAERPKGSFSTLEIQRTEQGDSAMYLCASSSQGAASYEQYFGPGTRLTVT.

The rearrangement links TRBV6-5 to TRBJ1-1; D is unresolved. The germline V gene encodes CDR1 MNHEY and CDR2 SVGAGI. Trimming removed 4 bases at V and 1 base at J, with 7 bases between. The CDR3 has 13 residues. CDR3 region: CASSFPGNTEAFF. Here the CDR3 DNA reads TGTGCCAGCAGTTTCCCCGGGAACACTGAAGCTTTCTTT.

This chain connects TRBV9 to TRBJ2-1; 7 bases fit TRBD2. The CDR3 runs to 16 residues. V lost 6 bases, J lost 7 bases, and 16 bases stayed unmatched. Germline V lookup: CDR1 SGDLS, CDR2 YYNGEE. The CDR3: CASTPLGGGRVNEQFF. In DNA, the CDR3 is TGTGCCAGCACCCCCCTGGGGGGAGGGAGGGTTAATGAGCAGTTCTTC.

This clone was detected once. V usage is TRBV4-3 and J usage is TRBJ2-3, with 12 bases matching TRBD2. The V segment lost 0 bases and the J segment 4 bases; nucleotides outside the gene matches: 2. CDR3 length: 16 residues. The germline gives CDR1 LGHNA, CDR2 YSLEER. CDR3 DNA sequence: TGCGCCAGCAGCCAAGAGCCTAGCGGGGGGGCAGATACGCAGTATTTT. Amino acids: CASSQEPSGGADTQYF.

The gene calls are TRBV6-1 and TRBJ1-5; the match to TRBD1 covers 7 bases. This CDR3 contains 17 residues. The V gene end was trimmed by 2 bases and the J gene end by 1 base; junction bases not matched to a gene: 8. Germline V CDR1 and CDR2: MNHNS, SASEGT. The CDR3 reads CASSEKGGGSSNQPQHF. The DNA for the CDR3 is TGTGCCAGCAGTGAAAAAGGGGGCGGGTCGAGCAATCAGCCCCAGCATTTT.

Here the CDR3 DNA reads TGTGCCAGCAGCTCCCCCACCGAGACAGGGGCTGGAGGAAACACCATATATTTT. Protein sequence: CASSSPTETGAGGNTIYF. The chain joins TRBV7-9 to TRBJ1-3; 8 bases line up with TRBD1. Trimming removed 4 bases from V and 4 bases from J; junction bases left unmatched: 15. CDR1 and CDR2 from the germline V gene are SEHNR and FQNEAQ (reference sequence). CDR3 size: 18 residues.

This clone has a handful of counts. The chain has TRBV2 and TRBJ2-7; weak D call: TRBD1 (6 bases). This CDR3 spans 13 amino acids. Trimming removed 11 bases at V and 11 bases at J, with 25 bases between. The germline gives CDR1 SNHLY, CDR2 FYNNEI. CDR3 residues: CACQQGSQTLKYF. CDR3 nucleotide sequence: TGTGCCTGCCAACAGGGCTCCCAAACCCTGAAGTACTTC.

CDR3 region: CATSRNRGVGTGELFF. CDR3 DNA sequence: TGTGCCACCAGCAGGAACAGGGGAGTAGGTACCGGGGAGCTGTTTTTT. V gene TRBV15 combines with J gene TRBJ2-2; TRBD1 matches at 7 bases. V gave up 3 bases and J gave up 5 bases; unmatched junction bases: 9. The germline V gene has CDR1 LNHNV and CDR2 YYDKDF (reference sequence). This CDR3 region has 16 residues.

CDR3 loop: CASSSQVGNTEAFF. CDR3 sequence (DNA): TGTGCCAGCAGCTCACAGGTTGGGAACACTGAAGCTTTCTTT. The chain carries TRBV5-4 and TRBJ1-1; tentative D call: TRBD1 (5 bases). Germline V gives CDR1 SGHNT, CDR2 YYREEE (reference sequence). The CDR3 covers 14 residues. The ends were cut back, 3 bases at V and 1 base at J, with 10 bases in the middle.

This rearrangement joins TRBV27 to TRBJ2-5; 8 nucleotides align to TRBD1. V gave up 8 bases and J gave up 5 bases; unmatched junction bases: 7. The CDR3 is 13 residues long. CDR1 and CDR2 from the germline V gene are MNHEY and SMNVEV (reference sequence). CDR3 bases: TGTGCCAGCGCAAGGCAGGGGGCCGAGACCCAGTACTTC. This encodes CASARQGAETQYF.

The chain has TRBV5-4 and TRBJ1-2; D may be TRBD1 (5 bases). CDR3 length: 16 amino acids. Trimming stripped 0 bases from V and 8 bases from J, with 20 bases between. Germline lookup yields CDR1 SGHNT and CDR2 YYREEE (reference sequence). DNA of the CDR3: TGTGCCAGCAGCTTGGACTTTGACATAGCGGGGGACGGCTACACCTTC. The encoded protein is CASSLDFDIAGDGYTF.

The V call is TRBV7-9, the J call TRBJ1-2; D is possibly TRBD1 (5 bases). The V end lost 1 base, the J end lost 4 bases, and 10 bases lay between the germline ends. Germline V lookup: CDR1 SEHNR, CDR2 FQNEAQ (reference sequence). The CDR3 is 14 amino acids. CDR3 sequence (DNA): TGTGCCAGCAGCTTAGACGGCAGGGTCTATGGCTACACCTTC. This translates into CASSLDGRVYGYTF.

The CDR3 bases are TGTGCCAGTGAACAGGGGTCGAACACCGGGGAGCTGTTTTTT. It yields the protein CASEQGSNTGELFF. The chain recombines TRBV19 with TRBJ2-2, with 7 bases matching TRBD1. The CDR3 has 14 residues. Trimming removed 8 bases from V and 0 bases from J; junction bases left unmatched: 3. The germline V gene has CDR1 LNHDA and CDR2 SQIVND (reference sequence).

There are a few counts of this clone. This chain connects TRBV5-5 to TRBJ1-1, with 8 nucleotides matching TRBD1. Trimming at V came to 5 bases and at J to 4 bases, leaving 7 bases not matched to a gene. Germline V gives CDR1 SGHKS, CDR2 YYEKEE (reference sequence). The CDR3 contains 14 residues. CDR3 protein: CASSLTGDATEAFF. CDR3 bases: TGTGCCAGCAGTTTGACAGGGGATGCCACTGAAGCTTTCTTT.

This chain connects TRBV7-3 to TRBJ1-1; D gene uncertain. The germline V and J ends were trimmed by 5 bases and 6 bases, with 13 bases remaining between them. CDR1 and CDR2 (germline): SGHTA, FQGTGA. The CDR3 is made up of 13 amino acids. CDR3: CASSAPGGAEAFF. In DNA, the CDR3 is TGTGCCAGCAGCGCACCTGGCGGAGCTGAAGCTTTCTTT.

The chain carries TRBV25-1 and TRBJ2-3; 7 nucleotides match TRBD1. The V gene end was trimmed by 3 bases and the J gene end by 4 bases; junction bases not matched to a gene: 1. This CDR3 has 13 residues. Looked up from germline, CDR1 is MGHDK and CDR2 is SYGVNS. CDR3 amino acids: CASSDQGADTQYF. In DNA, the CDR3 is TGTGCCAGCAGTGATCAGGGGGCAGATACGCAGTATTTT.

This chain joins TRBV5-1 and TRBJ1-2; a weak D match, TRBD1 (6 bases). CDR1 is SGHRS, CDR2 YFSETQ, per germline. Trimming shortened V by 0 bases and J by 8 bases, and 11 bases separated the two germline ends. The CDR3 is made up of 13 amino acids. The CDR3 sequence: CASSLEGDRGYTF. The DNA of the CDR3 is TGCGCCAGCAGCTTGGAGGGGGATCGAGGCTACACCTTC.

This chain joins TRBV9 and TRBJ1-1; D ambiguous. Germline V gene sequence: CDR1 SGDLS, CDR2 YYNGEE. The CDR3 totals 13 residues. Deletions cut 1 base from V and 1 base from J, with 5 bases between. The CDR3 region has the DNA TGTGCCAGCAGCGTAAACAAGAACACTGAAGCTTTCTTT. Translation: CASSVNKNTEAFF.